This entry lists 27 T cell receptor beta chains sequenced from one sample in a study of T-cell reconstitution after alpha-beta-depleted transplantation in children. For TCRbeta, the library was prepared with unique molecular identifiers. MiXCR, applied by TCRdb to the PCR reads, yields one record per CDR3 protein. This repertoire shows under 750,000 distinct CDR3 sequences, under 25% found once; its top ten account for 13% to 15%. Specimen: PBMCs, mostly from graft donor cells, collected 360 days after TCRalphabeta/CD19-depleted stem cell transplant. Every receptor here comes from a boy younger than two who had a stem cell transplant for acute myeloid leukemia, so the T cells may come from the graft donor.

Many counts were recorded for this clonotype. This chain uses TRBV29-1 with TRBJ2-1; 13 nucleotides line up with TRBD2. CDR3 length equals 13 residues. Losses at the gene ends were 5 bases for V and 9 bases for J; bases not matched to a gene: 4. The germline V gene has CDR1 SQVTM and CDR2 ANQGSEA. The CDR3 coding sequence is TGCAGCGTTACTAGCGGGGGGGCAGGTGAGCAGTTCTTC. Its translation is CSVTSGGAGEQFF.

This clonotype has just a few counts. Given a much more abundant clone one base away, this may be a read error. The chain uses TRBV20-1 and TRBJ2-4; tentatively, D is TRBD1 (6 bases). Deletions cut 6 bases from V and 0 bases from J, with 18 bases between. Germline loops: CDR1 DFQATT, CDR2 SNEGSKA (reference sequence). The CDR3 is 16 residues long. DNA for the CDR3: TGCAGTGCGAATGGACAGCCGCCCTTAGCCAAAAACATTCAGTACTTC. Translating it yields CSANGQPPLAKNIQYF.

V usage is TRBV28 and J usage is TRBJ2-1; 8 bases fit TRBD2. CDR1 and CDR2 (germline): MDHEN, SYDVKM. The CDR3 extends over 14 amino acids. The trim removed 3 bases at V and 6 bases at J, leaving 4 bases unmatched. CDR3 sequence: CASSLLAGINEQFF. Written as DNA, the CDR3 is TGTGCCAGCAGTTTGTTAGCGGGGATCAATGAGCAGTTCTTC. The whole variable domain, filled in from reference TRBV28 and TRBJ2-1, reads DVKVTQSSRYLVKRTGEKVFLECVQDMDHENMFWYRQDPGLGLRLIYFSYDVKMKEKGDIPEGYSVSREKKERFSLILESASTNQTSMYLCASSLLAGINEQFFGPGTRLTVL.

This clonotype has just a few counts. This rearrangement joins TRBV20-1 to TRBJ2-2; 9 bases are shared with TRBD1. V was pared by 5 bases and J by 11 bases, with 18 bases of the junction left unmatched. The germline CDR1 and CDR2 sequences are DFQATT and SNEGSKA (reference sequence). The CDR3 extends over 16 amino acids. As DNA, the CDR3 is TGCAGTGCTTCTAGCCGGGACAGGGACGTCGAAGGAGAGCTGTTTTTT. Translating gives CSASSRDRDVEGELFF.

The rearrangement links TRBV27 to TRBJ2-5, with a possible D match to TRBD2 (5 bases). There are 12 residues in the CDR3. Trimming removed 11 bases at V and 2 bases at J, with 12 bases between. From germline, CDR1 is MNHEY and CDR2 SMNVEV (reference sequence). The CDR3 nucleotides read TGTGCCTGCGGGCGCCCGCAAGAGACCCAGTACTTC. Amino acids: CACGRPQETQYF.

This clonotype was seen more than once but under ten times. The rearrangement joins TRBV28 to TRBJ2-2, with 9 bases fitting TRBD1. V gave up 5 bases and J gave up 3 bases; unmatched junction bases: 13. Germline V gives CDR1 MDHEN, CDR2 SYDVKM. This CDR3 spans 18 amino acids. The CDR3: CASSPRTGAYPDTGELFF. CDR3 nucleotide sequence: TGTGCCAGCAGTCCCAGGACAGGGGCCTACCCCGACACCGGGGAGCTGTTTTTT. Full variable domain (missing parts from reference TRBV28 and TRBJ2-2): DVKVTQSSRYLVKRTGEKVFLECVQDMDHENMFWYRQDPGLGLRLIYFSYDVKMKEKGDIPEGYSVSREKKERFSLILESASTNQTSMYLCASSPRTGAYPDTGELFFGEGSRLTVL.

This clonotype came up many times. V is TRBV18 and J is TRBJ2-1; D is perhaps TRBD2 (6 bases). Germline V CDR1 and CDR2: KGHSH, LQKENI. The V gene lost 2 bases and the J gene lost 10 bases, with 9 bases spanning the gap. The CDR3 is 12 residues long. The CDR3 coding sequence is TGTGCCAGCTCACCAACGGGGGAAGAGCAGTTCTTC. It yields the protein CASSPTGEEQFF.

This clonotype was observed many times. The gene calls are TRBV20-1 and TRBJ2-2; D is uncertain. Germline lookup yields CDR1 DFQATT and CDR2 SNEGSKA (reference sequence). This CDR3 contains 14 residues. V gave up 1 base and J gave up 2 bases, with 8 bases separating them. Written as DNA, the CDR3 is TGCAGTGCTAGAGGCAGGTTTAACACCGGGGAGCTGTTTTTT. Translated, it gives CSARGRFNTGELFF.

This rearrangement joins TRBV5-5 to TRBJ2-2; D remains ambiguous. In germline, CDR1 is SGHKS, CDR2 YYEKEE (reference sequence). This CDR3 contains 16 residues. The ends were cut back, 4 bases at V and 0 bases at J, with 13 bases in the middle. CDR3 region: CASSPMVRTNTGELFF. The CDR3 coding sequence is TGTGCCAGCAGCCCAATGGTGAGGACGAACACCGGGGAGCTGTTTTTT.

This clonotype was picked up a small number of times. The chain recombines TRBV15 with TRBJ2-7, with D possibly being TRBD1 or TRBD2 (5 bases each). Germline V gene data show CDR1 as LNHNV and CDR2 as YYDKDF (reference sequence). The CDR3 length is 15 residues. The germline V and J ends were trimmed by 1 base and 7 bases, with 17 bases remaining between them. CDR3 nucleotides: TGTGCCACCAGCAGAGGAGGGACGGCGTCGGGGGAGCAGTACTTC. This codes for CATSRGGTASGEQYF.

At least ten counts were recorded for this clonotype. The chain uses TRBV25-1 and TRBJ2-5; a possible D gene is TRBD2 (7 bases). This CDR3 contains 16 residues. The germline gives CDR1 MGHDK, CDR2 SYGVNS. V lost 0 bases to trimming and J lost 5 bases, with 16 bases between them. DNA for the CDR3: TGTGCCAGCAGTGAATATTTCGGGGGGCCAGCGGAGACCCAGTACTTC. Protein product: CASSEYFGGPAETQYF. Drawing the rest from reference TRBV25-1 and TRBJ2-5, the complete variable domain is EADIYQTPRYLVIGTGKKITLECSQTMGHDKMYWYQQDPGMELHLIHYSYGVNSTEKGDLSSESTVSRIRTEHFPLTLESARPSHTSQYLCASSEYFGGPAETQYFGPGTRLLVL.

This clonotype has a count of ten or more. V and J are TRBV20-1 and TRBJ2-7, with 7 bases aligning to TRBD2. Germline CDR1 and CDR2: DFQATT and SNEGSKA (reference sequence). Trimming took 4 bases from V and 2 from J; bases not matched to a gene: 11. CDR3 length equals 15 residues. The CDR3 DNA follows: TGCAGTGCTATCCCGCTAGCGGATCCCCCCTACGAGCAGTACTTC. Protein: CSAIPLADPPYEQYF.

This clonotype has a handful of counts. The J gene is TRBJ2-7, the V gene TRBV27; the match to TRBD2 covers 7 bases. Germline lookup yields CDR1 MNHEY and CDR2 SMNVEV (reference sequence). J lost 3 bases, V lost 2 bases, and 4 bases had no gene match. This CDR3 is built from 14 residues. Here the CDR3 reads CASSLGGDLYEQYF. The CDR3 bases are TGTGCCAGCAGTTTAGGGGGGGACCTCTACGAGCAGTACTTC.

This clonotype came up many times. The chain combines TRBV12-3 or TRBV12-4 with TRBJ2-4; D perhaps matches TRBD1 (5 bases). The CDR3 is 15 residues long. Deletions cut 8 bases from V and 0 bases from J, with 14 bases between. CDR3 in amino acids: CASGFGALAKNIQYF. CDR3 DNA: TGTGCCAGCGGGTTTGGGGCCCTAGCCAAAAACATTCAGTACTTC.

This chain joins TRBV6-2 or TRBV6-3 and TRBJ1-3; D gene uncertain. This CDR3 is built from 13 residues. V was pared by 5 bases and J by 4 bases, with 9 bases between. The germline gives CDR1 MNHEY, CDR2 SVGEGT. This CDR3 reads CASSRSVGNTIYF. CDR3 sequence (DNA): TGTGCCAGCAGTCGATCCGTCGGAAACACCATATATTTT.

This clonotype was recorded at least ten times. The chain has TRBV29-1 and TRBJ2-2; D ambiguous. With 5 bases removed from V and 4 bases from J, the gap between germline ends came to 5 bases. Germline CDR1 reads SQVTM; CDR2 reads ANQGSEA. This CDR3 spans 11 amino acids. CDR3 DNA sequence: TGCAGCGTTTTCGGCACCGGGGAGCTGTTTTTT. Encoded protein: CSVFGTGELFF.

The chain has TRBV30 and TRBJ2-7, with D possibly being TRBD2 (5 bases). Deletions cut 3 bases from V and 9 bases from J, with 18 bases between. CDR3 length: 13 amino acids. CDR1 and CDR2 (germline): GTSNPN, SVGIG (reference sequence). The CDR3 nucleotides read TGTGCCTGGAGGAGTAGCGCCACTACGCCGCAGTACTTC. Its protein is CAWRSSATTPQYF.

V and J are TRBV7-9 and TRBJ1-3; D is ambiguous. Looked up from germline, CDR1 is SEHNR and CDR2 is FQNEAQ (reference sequence). V lost 5 bases to trimming and J lost 4 bases, with 12 bases between them. The CDR3 is made up of 14 amino acids. In DNA, the CDR3 is TGTGCCAGCAGCCTATGGGTTAGAGGAAACACCATATATTTT. Protein sequence: CASSLWVRGNTIYF.

The chain couples TRBV12-3 or TRBV12-4 to TRBJ1-3; D remains unclear. V lost 3 bases and J 6 bases, leaving 6 bases between the germline ends. The CDR3 runs 12 residues. CDR3 coding DNA: TGTGCCAGCAGTTTCGAGGAAAACACCATATATTTT. Amino acids: CASSFEENTIYF.

This clonotype has only a few counts. The chain has TRBV24-1 and TRBJ2-7; 8 positions match TRBD1. Losses at the gene ends were 4 bases for V and 3 bases for J; bases not matched to a gene: 4. Germline V gene data show CDR1 as KGHDR and CDR2 as SFDVKD. CDR3 length: 14 residues. The CDR3 nucleotides are TGTGCCACCAGTGAGACCGGGACAGGCTACGAGCAGTACTTC. Its translation is CATSETGTGYEQYF.

This clonotype was seen ten or more times. The chain has TRBV6-5 and TRBJ1-4; the match to TRBD1 covers 8 bases. Losses at the gene ends were 5 bases for V and 8 bases for J; bases not matched to a gene: 7. Germline CDR1 and CDR2: MNHEY and SVGAGI. There are 14 residues in the CDR3. CDR3 residues: CASSPTGGREKLFF. CDR3 nucleotides: TGTGCCAGCAGTCCTACAGGGGGACGGGAAAAACTGTTTTTT.

V is TRBV20-1 and J is TRBJ2-2; the D is unclear. V lost 0 bases and J lost 9, with 14 bases in between. Germline assignment: CDR1 DFQATT and CDR2 SNEGSKA (reference sequence). The CDR3 has 14 residues. The CDR3 sequence is CSARDNTLARELFF. CDR3 in DNA: TGCAGTGCTAGAGATAACACACTCGCTCGGGAGCTGTTTTTT.

This clonotype was counted ten times or more. The chain links TRBV7-2 to TRBJ2-3; tentative D call: TRBD1 (6 bases). The V end was cut by 5 bases, the J end by 0 bases, with 12 bases between. CDR3 length equals 15 residues. CDR1 and CDR2 (germline): SGHTA, FQGNSA. The CDR3 nucleotides read TGTGCCAGCAGCCTTCACAGGGCTAGCACAGATACGCAGTATTTT. Translation gives CASSLHRASTDTQYF.

The chain carries TRBV7-2 and TRBJ2-3; 7 positions match TRBD1. V was clipped by 5 bases and J by 5 bases; unmatched bases: 13. CDR3 length: 16 amino acids. Germline V lookup: CDR1 SGHTA, CDR2 FQGNSA. This CDR3 is CASSLTPRQGEDTQYF. The CDR3 nucleotides read TGTGCCAGCAGCCTAACACCTAGACAGGGCGAAGATACGCAGTATTTT.

At least ten counts were recorded for this clonotype. The chain recombines TRBV28 with TRBJ2-1, with 9 bases lining up with TRBD1. The CDR3 contains 14 residues. CDR1 MDHEN and CDR2 SYDVKM come from the germline V gene. J gave up 5 bases and V 6 bases, and 5 bases lay outside the gene matches. CDR3 sequence: CASRLRDRDNEQFF. The CDR3 region has the DNA TGTGCCAGCAGATTGCGGGACAGGGACAATGAGCAGTTCTTC.

Concerning this clonotype: It is likely a read error, because the conserved phenylalanine at the end of the CDR3 is missing. It is unclear where the CDR3 begins or ends on the DNA, so no DNA is shown, and the CDR3 is as TCRdb lists it. This chain uses TRBV28 with TRBJ1-1; the table assigns TRBD1, which was not confirmed against the DNA. Germline lookup yields CDR1 MDHEN and CDR2 SYDVKM. Termini included, the CDR3 measures 11 amino acids. The CDR3 region is CASSLGSLGQY.

This clonotype was seen ten or more times. The rearrangement links TRBV20-1 to TRBJ2-1; 13 bases fit TRBD2. The CDR3 is 19 amino acids. Germline V gene sequence: CDR1 DFQATT, CDR2 SNEGSKA (reference sequence). Trimming removed 1 base from V and 5 bases from J; junction bases left unmatched: 14. CDR3 region: CSARGLTSGGPVGHNEQFF. In DNA form, the CDR3 reads TGCAGTGCTAGAGGCTTGACTAGCGGGGGGCCGGTGGGGCACAATGAGCAGTTCTTC.